This entry features one T cell receptor (beta chain) sequence. No antigen is known for it. CDR3 length: 12 amino acids. V was clipped by 5 bases and J by 6 bases, with 10 bases between them. Germline CDR1 and CDR2: PRHDT and FYEKMQ (reference sequence). This sample was included in a study of OX40 agonist ivuxolimab in advanced cancers. Study-wide background: Partial response was recorded in three patients: one hepatocellular carcinoma and two cutaneous melanoma cases. Notes on the study in general: CD4+ and CD8+ blood T cells expanded clonally by week 6 at 0.1 to 3.0 mg/kg. The authors did not determine the antigen specificity of the expanded peripheral T cells.

Clones were sequenced by immunoSEQ multiplex PCR, and TCRdb holds only the in-frame ones, with some missing. The repertoire holds around 40,000 clones, approximately 84% seen once, with about 15% in the top ten. Material: CD4+ or CD8+ T cells sorted from blood, obtained in a trial of the OX40 agonist ivuxolimab. V is TRBV13 and J is TRBJ1-1; TRBD1 might be the D (5 bases). This receptor was identified in an adult with an advanced solid tumor such as melanoma, head and neck, liver or kidney cancer. CDR3 sequence (DNA): TGTGCCAGCAGCGAGGGGAGGGCTGAAGCTTTCTTT. Translated, it gives CASSEGRAEAFF.